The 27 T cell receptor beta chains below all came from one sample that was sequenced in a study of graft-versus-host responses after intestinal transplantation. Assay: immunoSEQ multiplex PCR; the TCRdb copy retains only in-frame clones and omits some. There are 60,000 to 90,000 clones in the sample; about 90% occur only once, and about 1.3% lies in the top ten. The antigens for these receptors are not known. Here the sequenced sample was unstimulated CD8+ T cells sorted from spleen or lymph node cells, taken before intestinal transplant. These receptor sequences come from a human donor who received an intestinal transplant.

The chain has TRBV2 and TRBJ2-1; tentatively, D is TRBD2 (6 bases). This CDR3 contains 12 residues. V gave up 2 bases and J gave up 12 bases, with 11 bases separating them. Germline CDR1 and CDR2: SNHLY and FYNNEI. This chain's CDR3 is CASSEFAEGQFF. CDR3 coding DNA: TGTGCCAGCAGTGAATTTGCGGAGGGGCAGTTCTTC.

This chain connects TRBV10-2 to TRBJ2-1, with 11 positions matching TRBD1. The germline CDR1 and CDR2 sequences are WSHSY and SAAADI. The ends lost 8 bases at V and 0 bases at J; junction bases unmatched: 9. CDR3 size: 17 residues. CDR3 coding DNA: TGCGCCAGCGCCGGGACAGGGGGAACCAGCTCCTACAATGAGCAGTTCTTC. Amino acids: CASAGTGGTSSYNEQFF.

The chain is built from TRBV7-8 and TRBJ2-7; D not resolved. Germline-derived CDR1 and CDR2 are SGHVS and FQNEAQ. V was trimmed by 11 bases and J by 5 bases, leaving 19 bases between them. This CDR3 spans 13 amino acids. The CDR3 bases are TGTGCCGGGCGACCACAATTGGGCGACGAGCAGTACTTC. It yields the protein CAGRPQLGDEQYF.

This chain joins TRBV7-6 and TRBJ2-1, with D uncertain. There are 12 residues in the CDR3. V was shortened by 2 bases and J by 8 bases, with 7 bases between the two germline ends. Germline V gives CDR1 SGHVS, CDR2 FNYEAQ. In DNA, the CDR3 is TGTGCCAGCAGCTTACGAGCCCATGAGCAGTTCTTC. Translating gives CASSLRAHEQFF.

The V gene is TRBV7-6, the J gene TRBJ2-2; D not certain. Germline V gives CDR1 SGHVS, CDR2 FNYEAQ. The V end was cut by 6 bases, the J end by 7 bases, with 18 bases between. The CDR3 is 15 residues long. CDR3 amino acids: CASSTPKLPFGELFF. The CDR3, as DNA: TGTGCCAGCAGTACCCCGAAGCTTCCTTTCGGGGAGCTGTTTTTT.

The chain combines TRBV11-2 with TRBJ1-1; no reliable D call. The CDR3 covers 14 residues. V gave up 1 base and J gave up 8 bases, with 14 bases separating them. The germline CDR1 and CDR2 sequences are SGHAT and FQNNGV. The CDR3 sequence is CASSLGFGGTEAFF. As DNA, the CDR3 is TGTGCCAGCAGCTTAGGGTTCGGAGGCACCGAAGCTTTCTTT.

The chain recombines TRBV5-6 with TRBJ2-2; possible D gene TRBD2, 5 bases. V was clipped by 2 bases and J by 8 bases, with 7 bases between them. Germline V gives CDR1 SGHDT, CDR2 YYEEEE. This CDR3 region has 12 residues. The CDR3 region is CASSFGEGELFF. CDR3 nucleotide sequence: TGTGCCAGCAGCTTTGGGGAGGGGGAGCTGTTTTTT. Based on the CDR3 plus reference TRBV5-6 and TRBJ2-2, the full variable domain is DAGVTQSPTHLIKTRGQQVTLRCSPKSGHDTVSWYQQALGQGPQFIFQYYEEEERQRGNFPDRFSGHQFPNYSSELNVNALLLGDSALYLCASSFGEGELFFGEGSRLTVL.

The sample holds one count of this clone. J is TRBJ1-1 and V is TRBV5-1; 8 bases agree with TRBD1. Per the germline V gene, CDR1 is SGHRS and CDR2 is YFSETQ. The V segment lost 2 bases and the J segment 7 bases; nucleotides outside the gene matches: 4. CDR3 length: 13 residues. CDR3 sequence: CASSFAGGGEAFF. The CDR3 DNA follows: TGCGCCAGCAGCTTTGCAGGGGGCGGTGAAGCTTTCTTT.

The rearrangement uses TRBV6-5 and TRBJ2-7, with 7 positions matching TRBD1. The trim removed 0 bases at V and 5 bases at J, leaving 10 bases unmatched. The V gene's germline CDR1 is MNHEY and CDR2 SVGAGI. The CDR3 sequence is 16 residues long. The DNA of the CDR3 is TGTGCCAGCAGTTACTCGAGTTATGGGACAGTTCACGAGCAGTACTTC. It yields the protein CASSYSSYGTVHEQYF.

CDR3 DNA: TGTGCCAGCAGTTACTCGACATGGGAGTACTTC. Translated, it gives CASSYSTWEYF. The gene calls are TRBV6-5 and TRBJ2-7; no clear D. This CDR3 is built from 11 residues. The V gene's germline CDR1 is MNHEY and CDR2 SVGAGI. The V and J ends lost 0 bases and 11 bases respectively, with 8 bases between them.

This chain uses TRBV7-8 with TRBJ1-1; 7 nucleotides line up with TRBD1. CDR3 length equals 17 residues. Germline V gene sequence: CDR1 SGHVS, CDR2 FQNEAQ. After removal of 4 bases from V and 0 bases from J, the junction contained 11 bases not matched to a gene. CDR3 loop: CASSSTDTGTVNTEAFF. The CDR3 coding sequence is TGTGCCAGCAGCTCGACAGATACCGGGACAGTGAACACTGAAGCTTTCTTT.

CDR3 protein: CASSPGGGTGQPQHF. CDR3 nucleotides: TGTGCCAGCAGCCCCGGCGGGGGGACGGGGCAGCCCCAGCATTTT. The V and J genes are TRBV9 and TRBJ1-5; tentative D call: TRBD1 (5 bases). CDR1 is SGDLS and CDR2 is YYNGEE in the germline V gene. This CDR3 contains 15 residues. Between the trimmed V and J ends, which lost 4 bases and 7 bases, there was a span of 18 bases.

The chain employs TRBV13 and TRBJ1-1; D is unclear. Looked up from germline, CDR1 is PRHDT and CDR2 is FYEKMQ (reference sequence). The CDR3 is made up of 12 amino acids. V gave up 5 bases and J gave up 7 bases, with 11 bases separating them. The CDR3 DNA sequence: TGTGCCAGCAGCCTAAACGGACTTGAAGCTTTCTTT. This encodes CASSLNGLEAFF.

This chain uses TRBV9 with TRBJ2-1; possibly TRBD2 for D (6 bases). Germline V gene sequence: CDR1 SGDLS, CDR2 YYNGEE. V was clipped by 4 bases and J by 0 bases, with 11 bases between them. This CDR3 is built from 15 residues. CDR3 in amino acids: CASSPGGPSYNEQFF. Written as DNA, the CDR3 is TGTGCCAGCAGCCCCGGGGGACCCTCCTACAATGAGCAGTTCTTC.

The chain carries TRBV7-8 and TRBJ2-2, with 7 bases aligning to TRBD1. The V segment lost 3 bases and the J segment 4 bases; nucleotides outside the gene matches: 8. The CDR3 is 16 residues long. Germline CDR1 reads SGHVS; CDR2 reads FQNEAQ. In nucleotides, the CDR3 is TGTGCCAGCAGCTTTTTTGTCCCAGGGGGCACCGGGGAGCTGTTTTTT. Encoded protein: CASSFFVPGGTGELFF. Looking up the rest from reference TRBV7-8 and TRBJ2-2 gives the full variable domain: GAGVSQSPRYKVAKRGQDVALRCDPISGHVSLFWYQQALGQGPEFLTYFQNEAQLDKSGLPSDRFFAERPEGSVSTLKIQRTQQEDSAVYLCASSFFVPGGTGELFFGEGSRLTVL.

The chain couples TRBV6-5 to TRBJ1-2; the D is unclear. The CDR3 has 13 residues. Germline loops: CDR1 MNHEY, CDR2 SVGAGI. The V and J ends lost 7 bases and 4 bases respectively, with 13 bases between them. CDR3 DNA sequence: TGTGCCAGCACCTCGTCGGCAGGCTATGGCTACACCTTC. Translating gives CASTSSAGYGYTF.

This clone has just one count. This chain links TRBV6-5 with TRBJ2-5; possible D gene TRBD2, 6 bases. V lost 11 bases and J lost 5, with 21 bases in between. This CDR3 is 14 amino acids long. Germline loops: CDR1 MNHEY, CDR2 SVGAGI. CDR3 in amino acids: CAGGYPGPGETQYF. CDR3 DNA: TGTGCCGGGGGGTACCCTGGCCCGGGGGAGACCCAGTACTTC.

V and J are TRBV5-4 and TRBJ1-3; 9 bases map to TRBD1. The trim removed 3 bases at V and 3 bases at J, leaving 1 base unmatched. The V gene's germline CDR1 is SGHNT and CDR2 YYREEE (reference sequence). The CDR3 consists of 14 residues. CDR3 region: CASSWDRDGNTIYF. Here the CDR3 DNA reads TGTGCCAGCAGCTGGGACAGGGATGGAAACACCATATATTTT. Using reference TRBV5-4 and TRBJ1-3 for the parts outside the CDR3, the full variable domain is ETGVTQSPTHLIKTRGQQVTLRCSSQSGHNTVSWYQQALGQGPQFIFQYYREEENGRGNFPPRFSGLQFPNYSSELNVNALELDDSALYLCASSWDRDGNTIYFGEGSWLTVV.

The DNA for the CDR3 is TGTGCCAGCAGCGTACCAAACGACAGTAAATACACCGGGGAGCTGTTTTTT. Translated, it gives CASSVPNDSKYTGELFF. This sequence joins TRBV9 and TRBJ2-2; possibly TRBD1 for D (5 bases). The V and J ends lost 1 base and 3 bases respectively, with 16 bases between them. Per the germline V gene, CDR1 is SGDLS and CDR2 is YYNGEE. The CDR3 extends over 17 amino acids.

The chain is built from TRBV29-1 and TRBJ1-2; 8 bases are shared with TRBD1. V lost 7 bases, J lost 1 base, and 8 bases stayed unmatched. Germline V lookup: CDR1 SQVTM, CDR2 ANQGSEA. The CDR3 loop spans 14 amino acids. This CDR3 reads CSAPTGEVNYGYTF. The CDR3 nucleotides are TGCAGCGCGCCGACAGGGGAAGTTAACTATGGCTACACCTTC. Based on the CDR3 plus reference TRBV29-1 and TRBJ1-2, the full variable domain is SAVISQKPSRDICQRGTSLTIQCQVDSQVTMMFWYRQQPGQSLTLIATANQGSEATYESGFVIDKFPISRPNLTFSTLTVSNMSPEDSSIYLCSAPTGEVNYGYTFGSGTRLTVV.

This chain's CDR3 is CASSKGGQNYGYTF. The CDR3, as DNA: TGTGCCAGCAGTAAAGGGGGACAAAACTATGGCTACACCTTC. This chain connects TRBV6-1 to TRBJ1-2, with D possibly matching TRBD1 (6 bases). The germline V and J ends were trimmed by 5 bases and 2 bases, with 12 bases remaining between them. CDR1 MNHNS and CDR2 SASEGT come from the germline V gene. The CDR3 spans 14 residues.

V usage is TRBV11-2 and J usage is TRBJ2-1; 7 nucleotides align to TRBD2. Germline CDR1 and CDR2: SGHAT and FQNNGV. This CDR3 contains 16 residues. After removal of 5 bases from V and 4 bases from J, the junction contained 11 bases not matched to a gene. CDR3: CASSLIQRGNYNEQFF. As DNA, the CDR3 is TGTGCCAGCAGCCTTATTCAGCGGGGAAATTACAATGAGCAGTTCTTC.

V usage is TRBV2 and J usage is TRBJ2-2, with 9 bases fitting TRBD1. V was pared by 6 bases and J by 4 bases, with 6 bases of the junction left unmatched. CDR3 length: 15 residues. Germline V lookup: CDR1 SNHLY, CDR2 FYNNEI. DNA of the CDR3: TGTGCCAGCAGCGCCGGGACAGGGTTCACCGGGGAGCTGTTTTTT. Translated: CASSAGTGFTGELFF. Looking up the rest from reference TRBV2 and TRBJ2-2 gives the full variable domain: EPEVTQTPSHQVTQMGQEVILRCVPISNHLYFYWYRQILGQKVEFLVSFYNNEISEKSEIFDDQFSVERPDGSNFTLKIRSTKLEDSAMYFCASSAGTGFTGELFFGEGSRLTVL.

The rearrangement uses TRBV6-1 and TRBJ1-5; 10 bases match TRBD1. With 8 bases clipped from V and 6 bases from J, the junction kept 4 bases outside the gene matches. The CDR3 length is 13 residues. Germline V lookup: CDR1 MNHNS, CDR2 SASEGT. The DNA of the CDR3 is TGTGCCAGCGGGGGGACAGGGGTTCAGCCCCAGCATTTT. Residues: CASGGTGVQPQHF.

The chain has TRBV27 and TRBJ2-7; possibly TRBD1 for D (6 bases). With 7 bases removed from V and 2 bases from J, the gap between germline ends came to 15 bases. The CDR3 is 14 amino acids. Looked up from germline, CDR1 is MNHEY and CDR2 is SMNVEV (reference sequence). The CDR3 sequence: CASTPQGPTYEQYF. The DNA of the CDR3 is TGTGCCAGCACTCCACAGGGACCAACCTACGAGCAGTACTTC.

In nucleotides, the CDR3 is TGTGCCAGCAGCTTCTCAGGGGTCATGGGCAATCAGCCCCAGCATTTT. It encodes CASSFSGVMGNQPQHF. This chain links TRBV5-6 with TRBJ1-5; tentative D call: TRBD1 (6 bases). The CDR3 is 16 residues long. The V gene lost 2 bases and the J gene lost 2 bases, with 14 bases spanning the gap. Germline CDR1 is SGHDT and CDR2 is YYEEEE. Using reference TRBV5-6 and TRBJ1-5 for the parts outside the CDR3, the full variable domain is DAGVTQSPTHLIKTRGQQVTLRCSPKSGHDTVSWYQQALGQGPQFIFQYYEEEERQRGNFPDRFSGHQFPNYSSELNVNALLLGDSALYLCASSFSGVMGNQPQHFGDGTRLSIL.

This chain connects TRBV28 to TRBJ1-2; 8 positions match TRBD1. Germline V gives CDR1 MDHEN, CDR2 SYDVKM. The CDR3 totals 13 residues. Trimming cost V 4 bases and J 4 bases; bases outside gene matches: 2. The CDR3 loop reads CASSSDRGYGYTF. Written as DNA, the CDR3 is TGTGCCAGCAGTTCCGACAGGGGCTATGGCTACACCTTC.